A single sample gave rise to the 6 T cell receptor beta chains below, sequenced in a study of blood T cell repertoires in COVID-19. Assay: immunoSEQ multiplex PCR; the TCRdb copy retains only in-frame clones and omits some. The top ten hold 4.5% to 7% of the sample, which has about 300,000 clones, 70% to 90% seen once. The sample taken for sequencing was PBMCs or T cells enriched from blood (not recorded which). These receptor sequences come from a young woman who had recovered from COVID-19.

This chain connects TRBV27 to TRBJ1-6; TRBD1 is a possible D gene (5 bases). Germline V CDR1 and CDR2: MNHEY, SMNVEV (reference sequence). V was clipped by 5 bases and J by 7 bases, with 15 bases between them. The CDR3 sequence is 15 residues long. The CDR3 DNA is TGTGCCAGCAGTACGACCCGGGGGGGGAATTCACCCCTCCACTTT. Its protein is CASSTTRGGNSPLHF.

The chain is built from TRBV6-5 and TRBJ2-7; a weak D match, TRBD1 (6 bases). There are 13 residues in the CDR3. The germline gives CDR1 MNHEY, CDR2 SVGAGI. V lost 5 bases and J 3 bases, leaving 11 bases between the germline ends. The chain's CDR3 is CASSNDRNYEQYF. The CDR3 bases are TGTGCCAGCAGTAATGACAGGAACTACGAGCAGTACTTC.

The V gene is TRBV6-5, the J gene TRBJ2-2; 9 bases align to TRBD2. Trimming removed 6 bases from V and 6 bases from J; junction bases left unmatched: 8. CDR1 MNHEY and CDR2 SVGAGI come from the germline V gene. The CDR3 totals 15 residues. In DNA form, the CDR3 reads TGTGCCAGCAGACCCGGGACTAGCTCCCCCGGGGAGCTGTTTTTT. Its translation: CASRPGTSSPGELFF.

This clone was counted only a few times. The V gene is TRBV7-2, the J gene TRBJ1-2; TRBD1 agrees at 7 bases. V gave up 5 bases and J gave up 2 bases; unmatched junction bases: 5. CDR3 size: 14 residues. The germline gives CDR1 SGHTA, CDR2 FQGNSA. The CDR3 here is CASSPRGLNYGYTF. The CDR3, as DNA: TGTGCCAGCAGCCCGAGGGGGCTAAACTATGGCTACACCTTC.

The V and J genes are TRBV5-8 and TRBJ1-5; 7 positions match TRBD1. V shed 0 bases, J shed 3 bases, and the junction held 3 bases outside the gene matches. Per germline, CDR1 SGHTS and CDR2 YDEGEE. The CDR3 is 15 residues long. The chain's CDR3 is CASSLGGQINQPQHF. DNA for the CDR3: TGTGCCAGCAGCTTGGGGGGACAGATCAATCAGCCCCAGCATTTT.

This clone was detected once. The rearrangement joins TRBV2 to TRBJ2-1; a possible D gene is TRBD1 (7 bases). This CDR3 has 17 residues. Germline assignment: CDR1 SNHLY and CDR2 FYNNEI. Between the trimmed V and J ends, which lost 3 bases and 9 bases, there was a span of 24 bases. The CDR3 sequence: CASSDFTVAGGNAEQFF. CDR3 sequence (DNA): TGTGCCAGCAGTGACTTCACAGTGGCAGGGGGGAATGCTGAGCAGTTCTTC.